This entry describes one TCR beta chain. These data are taken from a study of blood T cell repertoires in COVID-19. Turning to the study itself: Whether acute or convalescent, the COVID-19 samples came from the United States, Italy and Spain.

The V and J ends lost 3 bases and 1 base, in that order; junction bases with no gene match: 3. Looked up from germline, CDR1 is KGHSH and CDR2 is LQKENI. The CDR3 runs to 16 residues. Original processing notes: Nucleated cell counts were estimated from reference gene primer amplification. The method was immunoSEQ multiplex PCR; TCRdb's version includes in-frame clones alone and lacks a portion of them. The DNA gave D and trimming, while V, J and clone size come from that table. The repertoire holds around 110,000 clones, with over 65% as singletons. The chain carries TRBV18 and TRBJ2-2, with 9 bases lining up with TRBD1. This sequence originates from a man under 40 with acute or convalescent COVID-19. The sequencing sample was made of peripheral blood. The CDR3 nucleotides read TGTGCCAGCTCACCGAGGGACAGGGTGAACACCGGGGAGCTGTTTTTT. As protein: CASSPRDRVNTGELFF.